The clone carrying this T cell receptor beta chain was counted only a few times. This CDR3 has 15 residues. After removal of 5 bases from V and 3 bases from J, the junction contained 7 bases not matched to a gene. Germline CDR1 and CDR2: SGHRS and YFSETQ. The sample comes from a study of blood T cell repertoires in COVID-19. Overall study: COVID-19 samples collected from the United States, Italy and Spain covered acute and convalescent phases.

All enrollees were about 18 to 95 years old and from 24 US areas. The method was immunoSEQ multiplex PCR; TCRdb's version includes in-frame clones alone and lacks a portion of them. Of approximately 250,000 clones listed, over 75% are singletons. The receptor comes from a woman between 50 and 59 years old with acute COVID-19. The chain combines TRBV5-1 with TRBJ1-4, with 7 bases identical to TRBD1. Sequencing was carried out using PBMCs or T cells enriched from blood (not recorded which). The CDR3 nucleotides are TGCGCCAGCAGTTTTACAGGGGATCCTAATGAAAAACTGTTTTTT. Protein product: CASSFTGDPNEKLFF. Looking up the rest from reference TRBV5-1 and TRBJ1-4 gives the full variable domain: KAGVTQTPRYLIKTRGQQVTLSCSPISGHRSVSWYQQTPGQGLQFLFEYFSETQRNKGNFPGRFSGRQFSNSRSEMNVSTLELGDSALYLCASSFTGDPNEKLFFGSGTQLSVL.